The rows below give T cell receptor beta chains drawn from one sample of a study of cytomegalovirus exposure and HLA in healthy donors. Repertoires were generated with immunoSEQ multiplex PCR, while TCRdb's copy carries only in-frame clones and drops some. The sample records approximately 170,000 clones, approximately 80% being singletons. The sample was PBMCs. The receptors originated from a woman between 40 and 55 years old in good health and CMV-seropositive. Both conserved end residues are part of each CDR3. The D gene is left open where the match is weak. For some rows the clone size is stated as once, few or many, or as a class when expanded; others skip it.

cdr3_nt	cdr3_aa	clone_size	j_call	d_call	v_call
TGTGCCACCGGCCGGGGGAGCTCTGGAAACACCATATATTTT	CATGRGSSGNTIYF	-	TRBJ1-3	-	TRBV6-5
TGTGCCAGCAGGAAAGGGACTAGCGGGGGAAACACCGGGGAGCTGTTTTTT	CASRKGTSGGNTGELFF	-	TRBJ2-2	TRBD2	TRBV27
TGTGCCAGCAGTGACAGCCAGGGGTATAATTCACCCCTCCACTTT	CASSDSQGYNSPLHF	few	TRBJ1-6	-	TRBV25-1
TGCAGTGCTAGAGCCGGGGAGCCCCAGCATTTT	CSARAGEPQHF	once	TRBJ1-5	-	TRBV20-1
TGTGCCAGCAGCGAGGGGGACGACCTATTCGACGATACGCAGTATTTT	CASSEGDDLFDDTQYF	-	TRBJ2-3	-	TRBV9
TGTGCCTGGAGTGTTAGATCTGGAAACACCATATATTTT	CAWSVRSGNTIYF	-	TRBJ1-3	-	TRBV30
TGTTCCAGCAGTACCGGGACAGTTCATGGCTACACCTTC	CSSSTGTVHGYTF	-	TRBJ1-2	TRBD1	TRBV7-9
TGTGCCAGCAGTGAAGGGTTTGGGCTAGCCAAAAACATTCAGTACTTC	CASSEGFGLAKNIQYF	once	TRBJ2-4	-	TRBV6-1
TGTGCCAGCAGCTTAGAGATGGTGGGCAGGGGTCGCTACGAGCAGTACTTC	CASSLEMVGRGRYEQYF	-	TRBJ2-7	-	TRBV7-8
TGTGCCAGCTCACCCGGGACGGGTAGGGGGAGCAATGAGCAGTTCTTC	CASSPGTGRGSNEQFF	-	TRBJ2-1	-	TRBV18
TGTGCCTGGAGTGTAAGGGGGGGGCCTTACACCGGGGAGCTGTTTTTT	CAWSVRGGPYTGELFF	-	TRBJ2-2	-	TRBV30
TGTGCCAGCAGCCAAGCGGCCTACGAGCAGTACTTC	CASSQAAYEQYF	-	TRBJ2-7	-	TRBV7-9
TGTGCTAGTGGACTCTTTCTAGGGGGGGGTTTAAATCAGCCCCAGCATTTT	CASGLFLGGGLNQPQHF	-	TRBJ1-5	-	TRBV12-5
TGTGCCTGGAGTGACAGGGAGAATGCGTATTTT	CAWSDRENAYF	-	TRBJ2-3	-	TRBV30
TGTGCCTGGAATAACGGGGGCCTCCACTTT	CAWNNGGLHF	-	TRBJ1-6	-	TRBV30
TGTGCCAGCAGCTTAAGGGGGGGTCGGGGCTACACCTTC	CASSLRGGRGYTF	-	TRBJ1-2	-	TRBV7-3
TGTGCCAGCAGCTTAGGGGGGGAGAATCAGCCCCAGCATTTT	CASSLGGENQPQHF	-	TRBJ1-5	-	TRBV7-8
TGTGCCAGCAGCCTCCTCCGGGGGGCCTACGAGCAGTACTTC	CASSLLRGAYEQYF	-	TRBJ2-7	TRBD2	TRBV2
TGTGCCATCCAAAGGACAGGCTTGAACACCGGGGAGCTGTTTTTT	CAIQRTGLNTGELFF	-	TRBJ2-2	TRBD1	TRBV10-3
TGTGCCAGCAGGTGGACAGGGAGTGGTGAAAAACTGTTTTTT	CASRWTGSGEKLFF	-	TRBJ1-4	TRBD1	TRBV6-5
TGTGCCAGTAAAGACACAAACACAGATACGCAGTATTTT	CASKDTNTDTQYF	-	TRBJ2-3	-	TRBV19
TGTGCCAGCAGCCAAGAAGGGCTAGCGGGGACCACAGATACGCAGTATTTT	CASSQEGLAGTTDTQYF	-	TRBJ2-3	TRBD2	TRBV4-2
TGTGCCACCAGCGAGCGGACAGGTGTTGTGTTTTTT	CATSERTGVVFF	-	TRBJ1-4	TRBD1	TRBV15
TGTGCCAGCAGCCCCAGGGGTGGGCCTAATGAAAAACTGTTTTTT	CASSPRGGPNEKLFF	few	TRBJ1-4	-	TRBV14
TGTGCCAGCAGCCTACCGGCGGGGACTAGCTCCCCCGGGGAGCTGTTTTTT	CASSLPAGTSSPGELFF	-	TRBJ2-2	TRBD2	TRBV9
TGTGCCAGCAGCGTAGAGGACTTTCAAGAGACCCAGTACTTC	CASSVEDFQETQYF	-	TRBJ2-5	-	TRBV9
TGTGCCAGCAGCTTCACAGGGTCTGGGGCCAACGGCCTGACTTTC	CASSFTGSGANGLTF	-	TRBJ2-6	-	TRBV5-6
TGTGCCAGCAGCGTAGGAGCGGGAGGAGCGAACACTGAAGCTTTCTTT	CASSVGAGGANTEAFF	-	TRBJ1-1	-	TRBV9
TGCAGCGTCCGGACAGGTCTCAATCAGCCCCAGCATTTT	CSVRTGLNQPQHF	-	TRBJ1-5	TRBD1	TRBV29-1
TGTGCCAGCATTCGGGACATTTCTTATGAAAAACTGTTTTTT	CASIRDISYEKLFF	-	TRBJ1-4	-	TRBV6-5
TGTGCCATCAGCGGGGACTGGCCTGGGGAGCTGTTTTTT	CAISGDWPGELFF	-	TRBJ2-2	-	TRBV10-3
TGTGCCAGCAGCGTAAACTCAGGGGTTACCTACGAGCAGTACTTC	CASSVNSGVTYEQYF	-	TRBJ2-7	-	TRBV9
TGTGCCAGCAGCCCCGGACTAGCGGGGGAGGGAGAAGAGACCCAGTACTTC	CASSPGLAGEGEETQYF	-	TRBJ2-5	TRBD2	TRBV13
TGTGCCACCAGCAGTGATACAGGGACGGTAGTTGCCCAGTACTTC	CATSSDTGTVVAQYF	-	TRBJ2-5	-	TRBV15
TGTGCCAGCAGCCCTCCCGGGACAGGGTTAGGCAATGAGCAGTTCTTC	CASSPPGTGLGNEQFF	-	TRBJ2-1	TRBD1	TRBV9
TGTGCCAGCAGCTTTAACAAAATGGACAAGGACGTCTATGGCTACACCTTC	CASSFNKMDKDVYGYTF	few	TRBJ1-2	-	TRBV7-3
TGTGCCAGCAGCGGGAGCGATATCTATGGCTACACCTTC	CASSGSDIYGYTF	-	TRBJ1-2	-	TRBV6-5